These 6 T cell receptor beta chains share one sample of origin, sequenced in a study of patients and donors after allogeneic stem cell transplantation. MiXCR, run by TCRdb on the RT-PCR reads, gives a single entry per CDR3 protein. The table shows about 150,000 distinct CDR3 sequences, with roughly two fifths occurring only once. The sample taken for sequencing was blood, either unsorted or a sorted T cell fraction (not recorded which). These receptors were collected from a human donor who was either an allogeneic HSCT recipient or a stem cell or donor lymphocyte infusion donor (not recorded which). It is not recorded whose cells these are; they may come from a transplant donor.

A few counts support this clonotype. V gene TRBV2 combines with J gene TRBJ2-1, with 11 bases lining up with TRBD2. With V trimmed by 4 bases and J by 5 bases, 7 bases remained unmatched. The CDR3 length is 16 residues. The germline V gene has CDR1 SNHLY and CDR2 FYNNEI. The CDR3 bases are TGTGCCAGCAGTGGTCGCATAGCGGGGGGGAACAATGAGCAGTTCTTC. Translated: CASSGRIAGGNNEQFF. The full variable domain, completed using reference TRBV2 and TRBJ2-1, is EPEVTQTPSHQVTQMGQEVILRCVPISNHLYFYWYRQILGQKVEFLVSFYNNEISEKSEIFDDQFSVERPDGSNFTLKIRSTKLEDSAMYFCASSGRIAGGNNEQFFGPGTRLTVL.

The sample holds a few counts of this clonotype. The chain couples TRBV5-1 to TRBJ1-1, with 7 bases aligning to TRBD1. Germline values: CDR1 SGHRS, CDR2 YFSETQ. The J segment lost 0 bases and the V segment lost 0 bases, leaving 2 bases of the junction unmatched. The CDR3 sequence is 15 residues long. CDR3 loop: CASSLGTGVNTEAFF. In DNA, the CDR3 is TGCGCCAGCAGCTTGGGTACAGGGGTGAACACTGAAGCTTTCTTT.

The chain combines TRBV28 with TRBJ1-2; 8 nucleotides agree with TRBD1. Germline V gene sequence: CDR1 MDHEN, CDR2 SYDVKM. Trimming took 5 bases from V and 5 from J; bases not matched to a gene: 7. The CDR3 runs to 14 residues. CDR3 bases: TGTGCCAGCAGTACAGGGGGTATGGCGTATGGCTACACCTTC. Translation: CASSTGGMAYGYTF.

The chain is built from TRBV12-3 or TRBV12-4 and TRBJ1-1; D is unresolved. V lost 7 bases to trimming and J lost 2 bases, with 8 bases between them. This CDR3 has 12 residues. DNA for the CDR3: TGTGCCAGCATTTGGGGAAACACTGAAGCTTTCTTT. Translating it yields CASIWGNTEAFF.

This clonotype was seen a handful of times. The J gene is TRBJ2-7, the V gene TRBV4-1, with a tentative D call TRBD1 (6 bases). V was pared by 1 base and J by 5 bases, with 12 bases between. This CDR3 comprises 14 residues. Germline CDR1 reads MGHRA; CDR2 reads YSYEKL. The CDR3 protein is CASSQVGGDHEQYF. The CDR3 DNA reads TGCGCCAGCAGCCAAGTAGGGGGTGACCACGAGCAGTACTTC.

The chain joins TRBV4-3 to TRBJ1-6; no clear D gene. This CDR3 is 17 amino acids long. Germline-derived CDR1 and CDR2 are LGHNA and YSLEER. V shed 1 base and J shed 0 bases, with 10 bases lying between them. CDR3 residues: CASSQGGWSSYNSPLHF. The DNA of the CDR3 is TGCGCCAGCAGCCAAGGGGGTTGGAGCTCCTATAATTCACCCCTCCACTTT.